Shown below are 27 T cell receptor beta chains from a single sample sequenced in a study of shared clonotypes between healthy human individuals. The method was immunoSEQ multiplex PCR; TCRdb's version includes in-frame clones alone and lacks a portion of them. The sample comprises a few million clones, just over 90% of which are singletons, and about 0.41% rests with the top ten. Sequencing was performed on naive CD4+ T cells from PBMCs. Subset defined: CD45RA+ positively selected. All receptors come from a man between 18 and 35 years old in good health. Some clones in this sample may be carry-over from other donors' samples.

This clone has just a few counts. Other nucleotide sequences from this sample produce the same CDR3. J is TRBJ2-1 and V is TRBV5-1, with 10 bases lining up with TRBD1. The CDR3 extends over 15 amino acids. CDR1 and CDR2 from the germline V gene are SGHRS and YFSETQ. Trimming took 3 bases from V and 1 from J; bases not matched to a gene: 1. CDR3 nucleotides: TGCGCCAGCAGCTCGGGACAGGGGTCCTACAATGAGCAGTTCTTC. It yields the protein CASSSGQGSYNEQFF. Full variable domain (remainder filled in from reference TRBV5-1 and TRBJ2-1): KAGVTQTPRYLIKTRGQQVTLSCSPISGHRSVSWYQQTPGQGLQFLFEYFSETQRNKGNFPGRFSGRQFSNSRSEMNVSTLELGDSALYLCASSSGQGSYNEQFFGPGTRLTVL.

With respect to this clone: Germline is not matched at one junction end, which may reflect a read error. The chain couples TRBV2 to TRBJ2-2; the match to TRBD2 covers 8 bases. Germline V gene data show CDR1 as SNHLY and CDR2 as FYNNEI. This CDR3 contains 16 residues. The CDR3 nucleotides are TGCGCAAGCCGGGCGGGGGGCGTAAAGAACACCGGGGAGCTGTTTTTT. Protein product: CASRAGGVKNTGELFF.

The chain carries TRBV30 and TRBJ2-7; 9 bases are a match to TRBD1. The CDR3 is 16 residues long. V lost 6 bases and J lost 0; bases outside the gene matches: 12. The germline V gene encodes CDR1 GTSNPN and CDR2 SVGIG (reference sequence). For the CDR3, the DNA is TGTGCCTGTGAGACTCCGGGGACAGGGATCTCCTACGAGCAGTACTTC. Residues: CACETPGTGISYEQYF. The full variable domain, rest sourced from reference TRBV30 and TRBJ2-7, is SQTIHQWPATLVQPVGSPLSLECTVEGTSNPNLYWYRQAAGRGLQLLFYSVGIGQISSEVPQNLSASRPQDRQFILSSKKLLLSDSGFYLCACETPGTGISYEQYFGPGTRLTVT.

The V gene is TRBV4-1, the J gene TRBJ2-1; D is unclear. The CDR3 loop spans 14 amino acids. Germline V gives CDR1 MGHRA, CDR2 YSYEKL. Trimming removed 7 bases from V and 2 bases from J, with 12 bases in between. The CDR3 reads CASKPGLPYNEQFF. The CDR3 nucleotides read TGCGCCAGCAAGCCGGGTCTCCCCTACAATGAGCAGTTCTTC.

This clone was detected once. This chain uses TRBV7-3 with TRBJ2-7; D gene ambiguous. Deletions cut 2 bases from V and 0 bases from J, with 11 bases between. CDR3 size: 15 residues. Germline CDR1 reads SGHTA; CDR2 reads FQGTGA. The CDR3 nucleotides are TGTGCCAGCAGCTTATGGGCAGGCAACTCCTACGAGCAGTACTTC. Protein: CASSLWAGNSYEQYF. Filled out from reference TRBV7-3 and TRBJ2-7, the complete variable domain reads GAGVSQTPSNKVTEKGKYVELRCDPISGHTALYWYRQSLGQGPEFLIYFQGTGAADDSGLPNDRFFAVRPEGSVSTLKIQRTERGDSAVYLCASSLWAGNSYEQYFGPGTRLTVT.

The V gene is TRBV5-1, the J gene TRBJ2-1; D is tentatively TRBD1 or TRBD2 (5 bases each). V lost 0 bases, J lost 5 bases, and 21 bases lay in between. Germline CDR1 is SGHRS and CDR2 is YFSETQ. CDR3 length: 18 residues. CDR3 in DNA: TGCGCCAGCAGCTTGGCGGGGCGGTCCCTCACTCGGGACAATGAGCAGTTCTTC. This codes for CASSLAGRSLTRDNEQFF.

The chain combines TRBV7-8 with TRBJ1-2, with TRBD1 matching over 8 bases. Trimming at V came to 5 bases and at J to 4 bases, leaving 9 bases not matched to a gene. The germline gives CDR1 SGHVS, CDR2 FQNEAQ. This CDR3 contains 15 residues. The CDR3 bases are TGTGCCAGCAGCCCTGGACAGGGCGCTTTCTATGGCTACACCTTC. Its protein product is CASSPGQGAFYGYTF.

The chain joins TRBV18 to TRBJ1-4, with a weak D call TRBD1 (5 bases). Germline V gene sequence: CDR1 KGHSH, CDR2 LQKENI. This CDR3 contains 13 residues. Trimming pared 8 bases from V and 8 bases from J, leaving 15 bases between. The CDR3 DNA reads as TGTGCCAGCCAGCGGGGCGTCGGGGAAAAACTGTTTTTT. Protein product: CASQRGVGEKLFF.

Remarks on this clone: Other DNA sequences in this sample translate to the same CDR3. V usage is TRBV5-1 and J usage is TRBJ1-4; 7 bases map to TRBD1. The V segment lost 4 bases and the J segment 4 bases; nucleotides outside the gene matches: 7. CDR3 length equals 15 residues. The germline V gene has CDR1 SGHRS and CDR2 YFSETQ. This chain's CDR3 is CASSTGQALNEKLFF. The CDR3 nucleotides are TGCGCCAGCAGCACCGGACAGGCCCTTAATGAAAAACTGTTTTTT.

The V and J genes are TRBV11-2 and TRBJ2-1; D is uncertain. This CDR3 has 14 residues. Germline assignment: CDR1 SGHAT and CDR2 FQNNGV. The V end was cut by 4 bases, the J end by 5 bases, with 12 bases between. The CDR3 spells CASSSYLRHNEQFF. Here the CDR3 DNA reads TGTGCCAGCAGCTCATATCTTAGGCACAATGAGCAGTTCTTC. Drawing the rest from reference TRBV11-2 and TRBJ2-1, the complete variable domain is EAGVAQSPRYKIIEKRQSVAFWCNPISGHATLYWYQQILGQGPKLLIQFQNNGVVDDSQLPKDRFSAERLKGVDSTLKIQPAKLEDSAVYLCASSSYLRHNEQFFGPGTRLTVL.

The chain combines TRBV19 with TRBJ2-3, with TRBD1 matching 8 bases. Trimming cost V 6 bases and J 5 bases; bases outside gene matches: 10. This CDR3 has 15 amino acids. Looked up from germline, CDR1 is LNHDA and CDR2 is SQIVND (reference sequence). CDR3 in amino acids: CASSLRDRPIDTQYF. Here the CDR3 DNA reads TGTGCCAGTAGCCTCCGGGACAGGCCCATAGATACGCAGTATTTT.

The chain carries TRBV5-1 and TRBJ2-3; 15 positions agree with TRBD2. Losses at the gene ends were 3 bases for V and 1 base for J; bases not matched to a gene: 12. Germline CDR1 SGHRS, CDR2 YFSETQ. The length of the CDR3 is 20 residues. The CDR3 loop reads CASSSFSGTSGRLGTDTQYF. For the CDR3, the DNA is TGCGCCAGCAGCTCATTCTCGGGGACTAGCGGGAGGCTGGGCACAGATACGCAGTATTTT.

Regarding this clone: The sample contains more than one DNA sequence encoding this CDR3. This chain uses TRBV9 with TRBJ1-5; unclear D gene. Trimming stripped 0 bases from V and 2 bases from J, with 6 bases between. The germline V gene encodes CDR1 SGDLS and CDR2 YYNGEE. There are 14 residues in the CDR3. This CDR3 reads CASSVGGGNQPQHF. DNA of the CDR3: TGTGCCAGCAGCGTAGGCGGGGGCAATCAGCCCCAGCATTTT.

The chain has TRBV5-1 and TRBJ2-1; TRBD2 aligns across 8 bases. V was clipped by 3 bases and J by 6 bases; unmatched bases: 5. Germline CDR1 reads SGHRS; CDR2 reads YFSETQ. The CDR3 has 14 amino acids. CDR3 region: CASSSAGAGNEQFF. Written as DNA, the CDR3 is TGCGCCAGCAGCTCAGCGGGAGCGGGCAATGAGCAGTTCTTC.

The CDR3 sequence: CASSLRDWGDEQFF. The CDR3 nucleotides are TGTGCCAGCAGCCTCCGGGACTGGGGCGATGAGCAGTTCTTC. The chain employs TRBV27 and TRBJ2-1, with D perhaps matching TRBD2 (6 bases). The ends were cut back, 6 bases at V and 8 bases at J, with 17 bases in the middle. The CDR3 spans 14 residues. The V gene's germline CDR1 is MNHEY and CDR2 SMNVEV (reference sequence).

This rearrangement joins TRBV5-6 to TRBJ2-5; no definite D call. V lost 1 base to trimming and J lost 0 bases, with 1 base between them. The CDR3 extends over 12 amino acids. Germline loops: CDR1 SGHDT, CDR2 YYEEEE. CDR3 coding DNA: TGTGCCAGCAGCTTGTACCAAGAGACCCAGTACTTC. Translating it yields CASSLYQETQYF.

The rearrangement links TRBV6-1 to TRBJ1-2; TRBD1 might be the D (6 bases). Germline V gene lookup returns CDR1 MNHNS and CDR2 SASEGT. The CDR3 runs to 15 residues. With 4 bases removed from V and 3 bases from J, the gap between germline ends came to 15 bases. This CDR3 reads CASSAMAGGDYGYTF. CDR3 sequence (DNA): TGTGCCAGCAGTGCTATGGCGGGGGGCGACTATGGCTACACCTTC.

For the CDR3, the DNA is TGCGCCAGCAGCTTGGCCCTATCAGAAATCACTGAAGCTTTCTTT. It encodes CASSLALSEITEAFF. The gene calls are TRBV5-1 and TRBJ1-1; no clear D. V dropped 0 bases and J dropped 4 bases, with 13 bases sitting between them. This CDR3 is 15 amino acids long. The germline gives CDR1 SGHRS, CDR2 YFSETQ.

The chain is built from TRBV2 and TRBJ1-1; D is unclear. This CDR3 has 13 amino acids. The V end lost 8 bases, the J end lost 4 bases, and 14 bases lay between the germline ends. CDR1 and CDR2 (germline): SNHLY, FYNNEI. This chain's CDR3 is CASDYSGGTEAFF. The CDR3 DNA is TGTGCCAGCGACTATTCAGGTGGCACTGAAGCTTTCTTT.

The V gene is TRBV28, the J gene TRBJ1-1; D gene ambiguous. Trimming stripped 1 base from V and 6 bases from J, with 9 bases between. Germline CDR1 and CDR2: MDHEN and SYDVKM. CDR3 length: 13 amino acids. In nucleotides, the CDR3 is TGTGCCAGCAGTTTATCCGGGCGCGCTGAAGCTTTCTTT. This gives the protein CASSLSGRAEAFF.

This clone was picked up a small number of times. The chain carries TRBV12-5 and TRBJ1-1, with D perhaps TRBD1 (5 bases). V was pared by 1 base and J by 11 bases, with 11 bases between. This CDR3 region has 12 residues. Germline V CDR1 and CDR2: LGHNT, FRNRAP. The CDR3, as DNA: TGTGCTAGTGGTTTGGAGGGGAGCGGGGCTTTCTTT. Amino acids: CASGLEGSGAFF.

V is TRBV18 and J is TRBJ1-1; no reliable D call. Germline-derived CDR1 and CDR2 are KGHSH and LQKENI. V gave up 6 bases and J gave up 3 bases, with 20 bases separating them. This CDR3 region has 16 residues. The CDR3 sequence: CASSPNAPGVDTEAFF. The CDR3 nucleotides are TGTGCCAGCTCGCCCAACGCCCCCGGCGTGGACACTGAAGCTTTCTTT.

The chain links TRBV27 to TRBJ2-1; 9 nucleotides agree with TRBD2. CDR1 is MNHEY and CDR2 is SMNVEV in the germline V gene (reference sequence). This CDR3 is built from 16 residues. V trimming: 8 bases; J trimming: 4 bases; junction bases outside the gene matches: 12. The CDR3 is CASRTSTSGVYNEQFF. The CDR3 bases are TGTGCCAGCCGAACCTCGACTAGCGGAGTTTACAATGAGCAGTTCTTC.

V usage is TRBV6-4 and J usage is TRBJ1-1; 7 bases map to TRBD1. Germline V gene data show CDR1 as MRHNA and CDR2 as SNTAGT. The CDR3 consists of 14 residues. V lost 4 bases and J lost 1; bases outside the gene matches: 3. In nucleotides, the CDR3 is TGTGCCAGCAGTGCTAGACAGGGGAACACTGAAGCTTTCTTT. Encoded protein: CASSARQGNTEAFF.

This CDR3 reads CASSLNLAGNTIYF. CDR3 in DNA: TGTGCCAGCAGCCTAAATTTGGCTGGAAACACCATATATTTT. The rearrangement links TRBV14 to TRBJ1-3; D ambiguous. Germline lookup yields CDR1 SGHDN and CDR2 FVKESK. This CDR3 has 14 residues. V gave up 4 bases and J gave up 2 bases, with 9 bases separating them.

This clone came up once. In DNA, the CDR3 is TGTGCCAGCAGCTTCGACGACAACTATGGCTACACCTTC. Translating gives CASSFDDNYGYTF. V is TRBV7-2 and J is TRBJ1-2; D unclear. Germline CDR1 reads SGHTA; CDR2 reads FQGNSA. V lost 3 bases and J 2 bases, leaving 7 bases between the germline ends. This CDR3 is 13 amino acids long.

This clone was found a few times. The rearrangement links TRBV13 to TRBJ1-1; D ambiguous. The CDR3 spans 16 residues. Germline CDR1 reads PRHDT; CDR2 reads FYEKMQ (reference sequence). V gave up 4 bases and J gave up 0 bases, with 15 bases separating them. CDR3 sequence: CASSSRLGSVNTEAFF. The CDR3 DNA reads as TGTGCCAGCAGCTCTCGTCTGGGCAGTGTGAACACTGAAGCTTTCTTT.